What follows are 28 T cell receptor beta chains derived from one specimen sequenced in a study of T cell repertoires in cytomegalovirus infection. Via MiXCR, TCRdb re-called the reads, giving one row per CDR3 protein. Seen here are hundreds of thousands of distinct CDR3 sequences, 20% to 25% observed once, and the top ten hold roughly 8%. Specimen: CD8+ T cells from PBMCs. These receptors all come from a human donor in good health (CMV status not recorded). Some clones in this sample may be carry-over from other donors' samples.

This chain uses TRBV23-1 with TRBJ2-1; 14 bases match TRBD2. TRBV23-1 is designated an ORF whose function remains uncertain. The CDR3 is made up of 17 amino acids. V was pared by 6 bases and J by 9 bases, with 13 bases of the junction left unmatched. CDR3 loop: CASRRLAGGGGNGEQFF. The CDR3 DNA sequence: TGCGCCAGCAGAAGACTAGCGGGGGGGGGCGGAAACGGTGAGCAGTTCTTC.

This clonotype was seen ten or more times. The V call is TRBV7-8, the J call TRBJ2-7; D is uncertain. The V gene's germline CDR1 is SGHVS and CDR2 FQNEAQ. This CDR3 is built from 16 residues. Trimming pared 1 base from V and 0 bases from J, leaving 13 bases between. CDR3: CASSLGWQASSYEQYF. The CDR3 region has the DNA TGTGCCAGCAGCTTAGGGTGGCAGGCCAGCTCCTACGAGCAGTACTTC.

This clonotype showed up just a few times. The gene calls are TRBV7-9 and TRBJ1-4; tentative D call: TRBD1 (5 bases). Germline V CDR1 and CDR2: SEHNR, FQNEAQ (reference sequence). CDR3 length equals 13 residues. The germline V and J ends were trimmed by 6 bases and 7 bases, with 12 bases remaining between them. CDR3 sequence (DNA): TGTGCCAGCAGGGGGGGATGGCCTGAAAAACTGTTTTTT. Amino acid sequence: CASRGGWPEKLFF.

In its sample, this clonotype was seen a few times. CDR3 bases: TGTGCCAGCAGCGTAAAGGAGCGGGGAGGACTTCAGTACTTC. Translated, it gives CASSVKERGGLQYF. The chain has TRBV9 and TRBJ2-4; 7 positions agree with TRBD2. This CDR3 is 14 amino acids long. The trim removed 1 base at V and 11 bases at J, leaving 9 bases unmatched. From germline, CDR1 is SGDLS and CDR2 YYNGEE.

The rearrangement uses TRBV7-9 and TRBJ2-2; a weak D match, TRBD1 (5 bases). Trimming shortened V by 5 bases and J by 6 bases, and 13 bases separated the two germline ends. CDR1 and CDR2 (germline): SEHNR, FQNEAQ (reference sequence). This CDR3 spans 14 amino acids. DNA for the CDR3: TGTGCCAGCAGCCCCCCTGTAGGGGCCGGGGAGCTGTTTTTT. Amino acids: CASSPPVGAGELFF.

This clonotype was recorded many times. This rearrangement joins TRBV7-2 to TRBJ1-1; weak D call: TRBD1 (5 bases). The CDR3 has 14 amino acids. CDR1 SGHTA and CDR2 FQGNSA come from the germline V gene. V lost 5 bases and J 1 base, leaving 11 bases between the germline ends. CDR3 sequence reads: CASSPGPQNTEAFF. The CDR3 bases are TGTGCCAGCAGCCCGGGACCCCAGAACACTGAAGCTTTCTTT.

This clonotype has ten or more counts. The rearrangement links TRBV7-2 to TRBJ1-4, with 9 nucleotides matching TRBD1. J was trimmed by 8 bases and V by 5 bases; bases with no gene match: 6. The CDR3 totals 14 residues. CDR1 and CDR2 (germline): SGHTA, FQGNSA. The CDR3 nucleotides are TGTGCCAGCAGCCGGGGACAGGGCAGGGAAAAACTGTTTTTT. Its protein is CASSRGQGREKLFF.

The table lists this clonotype with a few counts. The chain is built from TRBV19 and TRBJ2-7; TRBD2 agrees at 12 bases. The CDR3 has 15 amino acids. J lost 2 bases, V lost 5 bases, and 4 bases had no gene match. Germline-derived CDR1 and CDR2 are LNHDA and SQIVND (reference sequence). The CDR3 nucleotides are TGTGCCAGTAGTCCTGGACTAGCGGGGACCTACGAGCAGTACTTC. It specifies CASSPGLAGTYEQYF.

The chain couples TRBV7-9 to TRBJ2-5; TRBD2 matches 7 bases. Trimming at V came to 1 base and at J to 2 bases, leaving 7 bases not matched to a gene. The CDR3 spans 16 residues. Looked up from germline, CDR1 is SEHNR and CDR2 is FQNEAQ (reference sequence). CDR3 residues: CASSLVETSTQETQYF. The CDR3 DNA is TGTGCCAGCAGCTTAGTTGAGACTAGCACACAAGAGACCCAGTACTTC. Together with reference TRBV7-9 and TRBJ2-5, the CDR3 gives the full variable domain: DTGVSQNPRHKITKRGQNVTFRCDPISEHNRLYWYRQTLGQGPEFLTYFQNEAQLEKSRLLSDRFSAERPKGSFSTLEIQRTEQGDSAMYLCASSLVETSTQETQYFGPGTRLLVL.

The CDR3 sequence: CASSLPGTQAFF. The CDR3 nucleotides are TGTGCCAGCAGTTTACCCGGGACACAAGCTTTCTTT. The chain employs TRBV27 and TRBJ1-1; weak D call: TRBD1 (6 bases). The CDR3 is 12 amino acids. The V and J ends lost 2 bases and 9 bases respectively, with 10 bases between them. Germline V CDR1 and CDR2: MNHEY, SMNVEV (reference sequence).

This clonotype was seen only a few times. V and J are TRBV7-6 and TRBJ2-7; unclear D gene. The germline V and J ends were trimmed by 1 base and 6 bases, with 10 bases remaining between them. The CDR3 has 13 residues. Germline loops: CDR1 SGHVS, CDR2 FNYEAQ. The CDR3 DNA reads TGTGCCAGCAGCTTAGATCCGGGTACCGAGCAGTACGTC. Residues: CASSLDPGTEQYV.

The J gene is TRBJ2-3, the V gene TRBV5-4; D may be TRBD2 (6 bases). The germline V and J ends were trimmed by 0 bases and 2 bases, with 19 bases remaining between them. Germline V CDR1 and CDR2: SGHNT, YYREEE (reference sequence). The CDR3 loop spans 18 amino acids. Written as DNA, the CDR3 is TGTGCCAGCAGCTTGGTCGTGGGTAGGGACTTGAACACAGATACGCAGTATTTT. This translates into CASSLVVGRDLNTDTQYF.

This clonotype was recorded a few times. The J gene is TRBJ2-1, the V gene TRBV6-2 or TRBV6-3; TRBD2 aligns across 12 bases. The CDR3 runs to 16 residues. The V and J ends lost 0 bases and 5 bases, in that order; junction bases with no gene match: 2. Germline CDR1 MNHEY, CDR2 SVGEGT. Here the CDR3 DNA reads TGTGCCAGCAGTTACTCCCTAGCGGGGGGGCACAATGAGCAGTTCTTC. The encoded protein is CASSYSLAGGHNEQFF.

This clonotype has more than one count but fewer than ten. CDR3 nucleotide sequence: TGTGCCATCAGTGAGTCCGGGGAGGGACCCTATGGCTACACCTTC. Translating gives CAISESGEGPYGYTF. This chain uses TRBV10-3 with TRBJ1-2; possible D gene TRBD1, 5 bases. The V gene lost 0 bases and the J gene lost 4 bases, with 12 bases spanning the gap. Germline lookup yields CDR1 ENHRY and CDR2 SYGVKD. CDR3 length: 15 residues.

The chain is built from TRBV2 and TRBJ1-2; no definite D call. The CDR3 runs to 13 residues. V was clipped by 4 bases and J by 7 bases, with 13 bases between them. Germline V gene sequence: CDR1 SNHLY, CDR2 FYNNEI. The CDR3, as DNA: TGTGCCAGCAGTGGACCCCCACCACTTGGCTACACCTTC. Translating gives CASSGPPPLGYTF. Combining the CDR3 with reference TRBV2 and TRBJ1-2 gives the whole variable domain EPEVTQTPSHQVTQMGQEVILRCVPISNHLYFYWYRQILGQKVEFLVSFYNNEISEKSEIFDDQFSVERPDGSNFTLKIRSTKLEDSAMYFCASSGPPPLGYTFGSGTRLTVV.

The chain uses TRBV2 and TRBJ2-1; weak D call: TRBD2 (5 bases). The germline CDR1 and CDR2 sequences are SNHLY and FYNNEI. The germline V and J ends were trimmed by 7 bases and 8 bases, with 15 bases remaining between them. CDR3 length: 13 residues. This CDR3 reads CASTREAVDEQFF. CDR3 nucleotide sequence: TGTGCCAGCACCCGTGAAGCGGTCGATGAGCAGTTCTTC. The full variable domain, with the rest looked up from reference TRBV2 and TRBJ2-1, is EPEVTQTPSHQVTQMGQEVILRCVPISNHLYFYWYRQILGQKVEFLVSFYNNEISEKSEIFDDQFSVERPDGSNFTLKIRSTKLEDSAMYFCASTREAVDEQFFGPGTRLTVL.

This chain joins TRBV7-8 and TRBJ2-7, with 7 bases lining up with TRBD2. This CDR3 spans 15 amino acids. The V gene's germline CDR1 is SGHVS and CDR2 FQNEAQ. V lost 7 bases to trimming and J lost 4 bases; unmatched junction nucleotides: 13. The CDR3 is CASTNKPSGEYEQYV. The CDR3 DNA reads as TGTGCCAGCACCAACAAGCCCAGCGGGGAATACGAGCAGTACGTC.

The chain carries TRBV5-6 and TRBJ2-5; a possible D gene is TRBD1 (5 bases). CDR3 length equals 16 residues. Trimming shortened V by 4 bases and J by 4 bases, and 20 bases separated the two germline ends. The germline V gene has CDR1 SGHDT and CDR2 YYEEEE. The CDR3 is CASSGPEQDWVETQYF. CDR3 coding DNA: TGTGCCAGCAGCGGGCCGGAACAGGATTGGGTAGAGACCCAGTACTTC.

This clonotype was counted ten times or more. The chain couples TRBV7-9 to TRBJ1-1; 8 nucleotides align to TRBD1. CDR3 length: 15 residues. After removal of 5 bases from V and 5 bases from J, the junction contained 10 bases not matched to a gene. CDR1 and CDR2 (germline): SEHNR, FQNEAQ (reference sequence). The DNA of the CDR3 is TGTGCCAGCAGCCCGACAGGGGTTATTCAAACTGAAGCTTTCTTT. This sequence encodes CASSPTGVIQTEAFF.

In this sample, this clonotype turned up many times. The chain recombines TRBV6-2 or TRBV6-3 with TRBJ2-1; 9 bases fit TRBD2. Germline CDR1 and CDR2: MNHEY and SVGEGT. This CDR3 spans 16 amino acids. V shed 0 bases and J 3 bases; nucleotides not matched to a gene: 3. The CDR3 loop reads CASSYSKRGDYNEQFF. CDR3 DNA sequence: TGTGCCAGCAGTTACTCGAAGCGGGGGGACTACAATGAGCAGTTCTTC.

Of note for this clonotype: This may be a read error: a much more frequent sequence differs by one nucleotide. This sequence joins TRBV4-1 and TRBJ1-1, with 7 bases matching TRBD1. V shed 0 bases, J shed 0 bases, and the junction held 4 bases outside the gene matches. Germline CDR1 and CDR2: MGHRA and YSYEKL. The CDR3 is 16 residues long. The CDR3 bases are TGCGCCAGCAGCCAAGAGGTGGGACAGATGAACACTGAAGCTTTCTTT. Residues: CASSQEVGQMNTEAFF.

The chain combines TRBV29-1 with TRBJ2-1; 12 nucleotides align to TRBD2. Germline-derived CDR1 and CDR2 are SQVTM and ANQGSEA. With V trimmed by 3 bases and J by 10 bases, 4 bases remained unmatched. This CDR3 comprises 13 residues. The CDR3 region is CSVETSGGGEQFF. CDR3 DNA sequence: TGCAGCGTTGAGACTAGCGGGGGTGGGGAGCAGTTCTTC.

The chain carries TRBV7-6 and TRBJ2-1; D uncertain. Germline V gene sequence: CDR1 SGHVS, CDR2 FNYEAQ. V was cut by 1 base and J by 8 bases, with 15 bases left in between. The CDR3 spans 15 residues. CDR3 sequence reads: CASSLEDGRVDEQFF. CDR3 bases: TGTGCCAGCAGCTTAGAGGACGGTCGGGTCGATGAGCAGTTCTTC.

The chain is built from TRBV7-9 and TRBJ1-1; D remains ambiguous. Trimming took 7 bases from V and 4 from J, leaving 10 bases between them. Germline V CDR1 and CDR2: SEHNR, FQNEAQ (reference sequence). The CDR3 is 12 amino acids. The CDR3 here is CASTQMGTEAFF. CDR3 nucleotides: TGTGCCAGCACCCAAATGGGCACTGAAGCTTTCTTT.

This clonotype was recorded once. Just one base apart from a much larger clone, this may be a read error. V is TRBV12-3 or TRBV12-4 and J is TRBJ2-1, with D perhaps TRBD2 (7 bases). The CDR3 is made up of 15 amino acids. V was clipped by 3 bases and J by 8 bases, with 17 bases between them. In nucleotides, the CDR3 is TGTGCCAGCAGTTTTAGGGGGGGCCGTTCGGATGAGCAGTTCTTC. This translates into CASSFRGGRSDEQFF.

Worth noting for this clonotype: At one end the junction does not follow the germline gene, possibly because of a read error. V is TRBV2 and J is TRBJ2-7; 8 nucleotides align to TRBD2. The CDR3 extends over 16 amino acids. Germline CDR1 and CDR2: SNHLY and FYNNEI. In nucleotides, the CDR3 is TGTGCCAACAGTGAAAGCGCCGGCGGGGGGTTCTACGAGCAGTACTTC. Translated, it gives CANSESAGGGFYEQYF.

The J gene is TRBJ2-2, the V gene TRBV9; no definite D call. The V gene's germline CDR1 is SGDLS and CDR2 YYNGEE. The CDR3 is made up of 14 amino acids. Between the trimmed V and J ends, which lost 0 bases and 5 bases, there was a span of 8 bases. The CDR3 coding sequence is TGTGCCAGCAGCGTAGGTGCGGATACCGGGGAGCTGTTTTTT. Encoded protein: CASSVGADTGELFF.

V usage is TRBV10-1 and J usage is TRBJ2-1; 7 bases map to TRBD1. Germline CDR1 is WNHNN and CDR2 is SYGVQD (reference sequence). V trimming: 6 bases; J trimming: 4 bases; junction bases outside the gene matches: 9. The CDR3 sequence is 15 residues long. The CDR3 protein is CASSAQDRVYNEQFF. In nucleotides, the CDR3 is TGCGCCAGCAGCGCCCAAGACAGGGTATACAATGAGCAGTTCTTC.